This TCR beta chain came from a study of spatial heterogeneity in lung cancer. Study-level information: Beta-chain sequences were consistently detected more often than alpha-chain sequences. In tumor regions, TCR transcript counts tracked strongly with a T cell module score from matched bulk RNA-seq. The study's findings and limits: Numbers of ubiquitous and regional expanded TCRs tracked ubiquitous and regional nonsynonymous mutation counts, respectively. Counts of expanded intratumoral alpha and beta TCRs tracked tumor mutation counts.

In regard to this clonotype: Its cognate antigen is unknown.

The time point here: sample taken at primary tumor resection. The sequenced material consisted of unsorted whole RNA from tumor, nontumor lung or frozen PBMC. CDR1 and CDR2 from the germline V gene are SGHTA and FQGTGA. The germline V and J ends were trimmed by 2 bases and 3 bases, with 7 bases remaining between them. CDR3 length equals 13 residues. TCRdb redid the calling of the 5' RACE reads with MiXCR, one entry per CDR3 protein. Among 17,000 or so distinct CDR3 sequences, approximately 6.2% were seen once, and the ten largest hold approximately 6.2%. This clonotype originated in a male donor with early-stage non-small cell lung cancer. Specimen: lung tumor tissue, collected at surgery. The rearrangement links TRBV7-3 to TRBJ2-5; D remains unclear. The CDR3 sequence is CASSLGNEETQYF. The DNA of the CDR3 is TGTGCCAGCAGCTTAGGAAACGAAGAGACCCAGTACTTC.